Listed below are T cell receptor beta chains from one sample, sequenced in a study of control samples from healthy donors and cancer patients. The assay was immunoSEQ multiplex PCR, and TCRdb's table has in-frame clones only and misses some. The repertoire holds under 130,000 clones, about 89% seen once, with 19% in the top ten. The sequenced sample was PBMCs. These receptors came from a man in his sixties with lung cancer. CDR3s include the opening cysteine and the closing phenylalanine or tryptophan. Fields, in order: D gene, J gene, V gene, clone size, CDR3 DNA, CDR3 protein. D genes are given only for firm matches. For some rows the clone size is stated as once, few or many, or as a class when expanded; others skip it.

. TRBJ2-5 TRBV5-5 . TGTGCCAGCAGCTTGTTTGGGACCATTGGAGAGACCCAGTACTTC CASSLFGTIGETQYF
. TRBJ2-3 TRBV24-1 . TGTGCCACCAGTGTTGCAGGGACCTTTGCTAGCACAGATACGCAGTATTTT CATSVAGTFASTDTQYF
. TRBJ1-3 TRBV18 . TGTGCCAGCTCACCACCCGGGAGCTCTGGAAACACCATATATTTT CASSPPGSSGNTIYF
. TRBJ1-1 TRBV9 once TGTGCCAGCAGCGTAGGCCCTAGGGGGGGAGAAGCTTTCTTT CASSVGPRGGEAFF
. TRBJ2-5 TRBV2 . TGTGCCAGCAGTTTCGGCCGAGGAGAGACCCAGTACTTC CASSFGRGETQYF
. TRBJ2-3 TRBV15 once TGTGCCACCAGCAGAGAACCACTGAACGCGGTCCCTAGCACAGATACGCAGTATTTT CATSREPLNAVPSTDTQYF
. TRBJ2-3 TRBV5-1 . TGCGCCAGCAGCTCGAACAGGGATTCGGATACGCAGTATTTT CASSSNRDSDTQYF
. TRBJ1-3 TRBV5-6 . TGTGCCAGCAGCCTCCGGGGGGTACTCTCTGGAAACACCATATATTTT CASSLRGVLSGNTIYF
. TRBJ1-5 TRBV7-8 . TGTGCCAGCAGCTTAGTGGGGCAGCCCCAGCATTTT CASSLVGQPQHF
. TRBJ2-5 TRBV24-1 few TGTGCCACCAGTGGTGAGGGAGAGACCCAGTACTTC CATSGEGETQYF
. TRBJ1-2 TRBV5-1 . TGCGCCAGCAGCTTCGGGGGGCCAGGCTATGGCTACACCTTC CASSFGGPGYGYTF
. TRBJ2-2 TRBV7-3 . TGTGCCAGCAGCTTATTTGTTGCGGATCACCCAGCGCACGGATACACCGGGGAGCTGTTTTTT CASSLFVADHPAHGYTGELFF
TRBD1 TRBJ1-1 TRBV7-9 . TGTGCCAGCAGCCCTGCGGACAGGGAAGCTTTCTTT CASSPADREAFF
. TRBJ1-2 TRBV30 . TGTGCCTGGAGTTCCGAGAACTATGGCTACACCTTC CAWSSENYGYTF
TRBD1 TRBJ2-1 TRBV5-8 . TGTGCCACCCGGGACAGGGGGCGAAAGTCCTACAATGAGCAGTTCTTC CATRDRGRKSYNEQFF
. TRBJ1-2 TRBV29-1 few TGCAGCGTCCCCGACCAGGGCTACACCTTC CSVPDQGYTF
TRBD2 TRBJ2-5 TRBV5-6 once TGTGCCAGCAGCTTGGCCTCGGGACTAGCAGAGACCCAGTACTTC CASSLASGLAETQYF
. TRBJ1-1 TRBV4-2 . TGTGCCAGCAGCCAAGGAGGGGAAACCATGAACACTGAAGCTTTCTTT CASSQGGETMNTEAFF
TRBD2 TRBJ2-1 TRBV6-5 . TGTGCCAGCAGTTACTCGGGCGGGGGGACCTACAATGAGCAGTTCTTC CASSYSGGGTYNEQFF
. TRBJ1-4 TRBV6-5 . TGTGCCAGCAGTTATCGACAGTCTAATGAAAAACTGTTTTTT CASSYRQSNEKLFF
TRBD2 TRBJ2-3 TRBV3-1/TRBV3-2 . TGTGCCAGCAGCCAAGGGTCCGGGACTAGCGGACCCACAGATACGCAGTATTTT CASSQGSGTSGPTDTQYF
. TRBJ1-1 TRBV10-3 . TGTGCCATCAGTGAGTCGGCACAGAACACTGAAGCTTTCTTT CAISESAQNTEAFF
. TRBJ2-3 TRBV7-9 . TGTGCCAGCAGTAAGACAGATACGCAGTATTTT CASSKTDTQYF
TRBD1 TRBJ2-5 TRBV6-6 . TGTGCCGTACAGGGGCCAGAGACCCAGTACTTC CAVQGPETQYF
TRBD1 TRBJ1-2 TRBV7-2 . TGTGCCAGCAGCCCTCAGACAGGGGGCAGCTATGGCTACACCTTC CASSPQTGGSYGYTF
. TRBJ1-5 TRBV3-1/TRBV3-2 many TGTGCCAGCAGCCAAGATATAGGTCAGCCCCAGCATTTT CASSQDIGQPQHF